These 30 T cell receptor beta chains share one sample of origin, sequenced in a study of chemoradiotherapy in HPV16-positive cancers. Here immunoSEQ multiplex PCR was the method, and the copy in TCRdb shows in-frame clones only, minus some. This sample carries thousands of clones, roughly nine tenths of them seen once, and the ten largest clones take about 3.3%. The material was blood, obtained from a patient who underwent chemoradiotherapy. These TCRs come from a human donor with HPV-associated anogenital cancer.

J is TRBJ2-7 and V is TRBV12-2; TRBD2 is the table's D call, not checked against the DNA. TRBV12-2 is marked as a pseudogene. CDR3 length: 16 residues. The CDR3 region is CASRLLLRELSYEQYF. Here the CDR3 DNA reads TGTGCAAGTCGCTTATTGCTGCGGGAGCTTTCCTACGAGCAGTACTTC.

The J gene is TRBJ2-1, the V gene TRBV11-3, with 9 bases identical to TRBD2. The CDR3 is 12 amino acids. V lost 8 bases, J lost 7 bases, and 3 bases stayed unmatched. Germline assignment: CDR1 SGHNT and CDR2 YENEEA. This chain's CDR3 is CASATSGNEQFF. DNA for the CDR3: TGTGCCAGCGCTACTAGCGGGAATGAGCAGTTCTTC.

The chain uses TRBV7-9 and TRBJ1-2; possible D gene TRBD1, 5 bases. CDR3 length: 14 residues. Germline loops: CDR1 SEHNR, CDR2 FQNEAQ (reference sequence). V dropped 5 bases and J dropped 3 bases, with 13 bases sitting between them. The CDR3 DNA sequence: TGTGCCAGCAGCCCAGGGTGGGGCGACTATGGCTACACCTTC. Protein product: CASSPGWGDYGYTF.

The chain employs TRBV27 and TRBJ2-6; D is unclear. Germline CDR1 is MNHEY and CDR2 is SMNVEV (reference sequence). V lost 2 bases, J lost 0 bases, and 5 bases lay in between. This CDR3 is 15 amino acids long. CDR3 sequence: CASSLQTSGANVLTF. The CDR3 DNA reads TGTGCCAGCAGTTTACAGACCTCTGGGGCCAACGTCCTGACTTTC. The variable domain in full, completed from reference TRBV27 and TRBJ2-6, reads EAQVTQNPRYLITVTGKKLTVTCSQNMNHEYMSWYRQDPGLGLRQIYYSMNVEVTDKGDVPEGYKVSRKEKRNFPLILESPSPNQTSLYFCASSLQTSGANVLTFGAGSRLTVL.

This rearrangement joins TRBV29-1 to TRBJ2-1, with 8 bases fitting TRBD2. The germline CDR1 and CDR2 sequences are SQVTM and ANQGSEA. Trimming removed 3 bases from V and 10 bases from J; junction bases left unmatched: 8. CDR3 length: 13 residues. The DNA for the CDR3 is TGCAGCGTTGATGGGGTAGCGGGGAGCGAGCAGTTCTTC. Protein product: CSVDGVAGSEQFF.

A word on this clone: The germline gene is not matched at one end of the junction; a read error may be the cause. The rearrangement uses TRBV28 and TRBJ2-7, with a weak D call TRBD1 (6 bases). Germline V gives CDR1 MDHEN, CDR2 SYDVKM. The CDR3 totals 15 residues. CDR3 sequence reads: CASTLSPGQRYGQYF. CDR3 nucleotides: TGTGCCAGCACCCTCTCACCAGGACAGCGCTACGGGCAGTACTTC.

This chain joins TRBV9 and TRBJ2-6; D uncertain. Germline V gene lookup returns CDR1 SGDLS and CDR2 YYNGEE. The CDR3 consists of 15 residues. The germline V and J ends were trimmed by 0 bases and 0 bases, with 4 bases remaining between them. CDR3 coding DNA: TGTGCCAGCAGCGTAGGGATCTCTGGGGCCAACGTCCTGACTTTC. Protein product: CASSVGISGANVLTF.

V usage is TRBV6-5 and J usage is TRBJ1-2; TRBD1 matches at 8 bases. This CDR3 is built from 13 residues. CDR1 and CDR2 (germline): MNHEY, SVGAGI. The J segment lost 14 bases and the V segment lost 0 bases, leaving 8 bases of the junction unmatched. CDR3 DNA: TGTGCCAGCAGTTACTCCGGACAGGGAAGTAGGACCTTC. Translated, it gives CASSYSGQGSRTF.

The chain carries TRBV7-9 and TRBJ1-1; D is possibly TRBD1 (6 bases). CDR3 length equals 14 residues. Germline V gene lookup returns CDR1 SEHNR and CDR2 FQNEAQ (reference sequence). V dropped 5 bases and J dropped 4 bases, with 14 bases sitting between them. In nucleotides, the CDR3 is TGTGCCAGCAGCCCAACACGGACAGTCACTGAAGCTTTCTTT. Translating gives CASSPTRTVTEAFF.

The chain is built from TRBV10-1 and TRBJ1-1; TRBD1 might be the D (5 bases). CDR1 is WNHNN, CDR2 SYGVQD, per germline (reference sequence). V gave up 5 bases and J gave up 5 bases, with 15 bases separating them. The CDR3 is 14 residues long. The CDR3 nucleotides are TGCGCCAGCAGTCCCGGGACCGGGGGGACTGAAGCTTTCTTT. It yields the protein CASSPGTGGTEAFF.

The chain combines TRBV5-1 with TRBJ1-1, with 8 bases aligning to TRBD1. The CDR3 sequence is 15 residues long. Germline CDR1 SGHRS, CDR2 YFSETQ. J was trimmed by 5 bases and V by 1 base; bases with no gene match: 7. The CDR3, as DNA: TGCGCCAGCAGCTTGTTTGATACAGGGGGTACTGAAGCTTTCTTT. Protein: CASSLFDTGGTEAFF.

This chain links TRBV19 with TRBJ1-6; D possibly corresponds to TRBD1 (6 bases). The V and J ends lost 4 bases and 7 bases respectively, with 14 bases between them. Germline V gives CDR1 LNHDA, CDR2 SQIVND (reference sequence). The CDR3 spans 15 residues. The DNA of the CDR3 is TGTGCCAGTAGTACTAACAGGGCAGGCAATTCACCCCTCCACTTT. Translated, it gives CASSTNRAGNSPLHF.

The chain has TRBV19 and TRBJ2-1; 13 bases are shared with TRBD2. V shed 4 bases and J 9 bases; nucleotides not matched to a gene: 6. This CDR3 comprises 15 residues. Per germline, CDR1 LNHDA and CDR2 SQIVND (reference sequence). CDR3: CASSTTSGGATEQFF. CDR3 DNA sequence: TGTGCCAGTAGTACAACTAGCGGGGGGGCCACTGAGCAGTTCTTC.

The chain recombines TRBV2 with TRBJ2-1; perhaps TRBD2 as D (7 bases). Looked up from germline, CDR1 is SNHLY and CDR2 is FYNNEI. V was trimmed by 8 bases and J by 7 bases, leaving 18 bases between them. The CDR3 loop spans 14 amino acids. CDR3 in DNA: TGTGCCAGCGTTATCTACGGGGGGCAGAATGAGCAGTTCTTC. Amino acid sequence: CASVIYGGQNEQFF. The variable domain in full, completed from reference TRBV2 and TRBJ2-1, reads EPEVTQTPSHQVTQMGQEVILRCVPISNHLYFYWYRQILGQKVEFLVSFYNNEISEKSEIFDDQFSVERPDGSNFTLKIRSTKLEDSAMYFCASVIYGGQNEQFFGPGTRLTVL.

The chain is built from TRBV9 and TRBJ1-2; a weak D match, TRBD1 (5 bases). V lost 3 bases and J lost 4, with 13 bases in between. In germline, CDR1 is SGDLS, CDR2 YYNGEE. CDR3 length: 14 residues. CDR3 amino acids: CASSGGGDLYGYTF. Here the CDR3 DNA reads TGTGCCAGCAGCGGTGGGGGGGACCTCTATGGCTACACCTTC. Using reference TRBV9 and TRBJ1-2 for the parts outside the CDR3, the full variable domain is DSGVTQTPKHLITATGQRVTLRCSPRSGDLSVYWYQQSLDQGLQFLIQYYNGEERAKGNILERFSAQQFPDLHSELNLSSLELGDSALYFCASSGGGDLYGYTFGSGTRLTVV.

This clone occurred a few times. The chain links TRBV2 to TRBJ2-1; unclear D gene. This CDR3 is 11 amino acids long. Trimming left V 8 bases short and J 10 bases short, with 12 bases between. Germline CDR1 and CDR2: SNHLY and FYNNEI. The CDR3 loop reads CASGYEVEQFF. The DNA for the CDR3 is TGTGCCAGCGGATACGAGGTGGAGCAGTTCTTC.

CDR3 residues: CASSSQGAYTEAFF. CDR3 nucleotides: TGTGCCAGCAGCTCCCAGGGGGCTTACACTGAAGCTTTCTTT. J is TRBJ1-1 and V is TRBV11-2; 8 bases line up with TRBD1. This CDR3 region has 14 residues. The V and J ends lost 4 bases and 3 bases, in that order; junction bases with no gene match: 4. Germline-derived CDR1 and CDR2 are SGHAT and FQNNGV.

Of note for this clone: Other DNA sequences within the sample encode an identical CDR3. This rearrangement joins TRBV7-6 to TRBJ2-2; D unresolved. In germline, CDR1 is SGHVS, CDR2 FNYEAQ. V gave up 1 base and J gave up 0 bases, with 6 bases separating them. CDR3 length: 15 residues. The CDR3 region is CASSLGQANTGELFF. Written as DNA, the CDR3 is TGTGCCAGCAGCTTAGGACAAGCGAACACCGGGGAGCTGTTTTTT.

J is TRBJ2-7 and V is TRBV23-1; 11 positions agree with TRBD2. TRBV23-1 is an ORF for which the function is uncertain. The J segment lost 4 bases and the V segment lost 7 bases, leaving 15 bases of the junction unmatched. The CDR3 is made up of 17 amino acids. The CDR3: CASTSTVLAGGWYEQYF. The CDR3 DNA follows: TGCGCCAGCACCTCGACCGTTCTAGCGGGAGGCTGGTACGAGCAGTACTTC.

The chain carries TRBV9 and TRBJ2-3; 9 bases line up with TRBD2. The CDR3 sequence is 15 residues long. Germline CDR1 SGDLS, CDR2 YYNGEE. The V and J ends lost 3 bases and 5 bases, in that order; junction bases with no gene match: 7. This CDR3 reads CASSATSGSVDTQYF. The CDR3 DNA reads TGTGCCAGCAGCGCCACTAGCGGGTCCGTAGATACGCAGTATTTT.

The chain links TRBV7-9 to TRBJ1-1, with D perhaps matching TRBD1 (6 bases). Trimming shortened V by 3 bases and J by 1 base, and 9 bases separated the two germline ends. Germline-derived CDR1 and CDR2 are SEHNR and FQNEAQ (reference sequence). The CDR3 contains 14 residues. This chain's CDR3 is CASSLVTGNTEAFF. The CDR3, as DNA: TGTGCCAGCAGCTTGGTGACAGGGAACACTGAAGCTTTCTTT.

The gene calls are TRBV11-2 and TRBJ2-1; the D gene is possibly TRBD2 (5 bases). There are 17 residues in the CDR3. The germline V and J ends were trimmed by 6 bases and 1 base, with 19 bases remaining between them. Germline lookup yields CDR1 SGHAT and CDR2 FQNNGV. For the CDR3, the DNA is TGTGCCAGCAGTCCGGGGAGAGGATTTCGGTCCTACAATGAGCAGTTCTTC. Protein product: CASSPGRGFRSYNEQFF.

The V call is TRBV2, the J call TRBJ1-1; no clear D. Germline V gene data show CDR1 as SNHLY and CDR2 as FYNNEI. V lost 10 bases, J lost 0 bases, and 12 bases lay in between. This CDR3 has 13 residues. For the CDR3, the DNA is TGTGCCACCAGGAGCACACTGAACACTGAAGCTTTCTTT. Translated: CATRSTLNTEAFF.

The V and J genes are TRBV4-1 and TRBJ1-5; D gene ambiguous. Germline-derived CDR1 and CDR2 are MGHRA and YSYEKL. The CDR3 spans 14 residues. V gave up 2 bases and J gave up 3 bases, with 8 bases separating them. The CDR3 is CASSQLGLNQPQHF. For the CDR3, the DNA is TGCGCCAGCAGCCAACTCGGACTCAATCAGCCCCAGCATTTT.

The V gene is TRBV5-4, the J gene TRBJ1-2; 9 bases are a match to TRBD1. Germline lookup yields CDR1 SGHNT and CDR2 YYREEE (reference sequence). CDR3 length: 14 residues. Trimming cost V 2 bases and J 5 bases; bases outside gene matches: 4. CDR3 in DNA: TGTGCCAGCAGCTTTGTCGGACAGGGGTATGGCTACACCTTC. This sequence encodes CASSFVGQGYGYTF.

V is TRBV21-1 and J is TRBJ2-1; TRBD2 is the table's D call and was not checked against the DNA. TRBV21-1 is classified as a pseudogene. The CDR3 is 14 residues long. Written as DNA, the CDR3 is TGTGCCAGCAGCATAAAGGAGCGTTACAATGAGCAGTTCTTC. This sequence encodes CASSIKERYNEQFF.

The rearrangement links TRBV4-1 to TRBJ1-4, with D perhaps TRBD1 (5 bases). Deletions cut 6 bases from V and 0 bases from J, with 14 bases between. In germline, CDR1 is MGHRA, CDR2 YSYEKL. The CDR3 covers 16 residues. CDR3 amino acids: CASSRDSSATNEKLFF. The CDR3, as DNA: TGCGCCAGCAGTCGGGACTCTTCGGCAACTAATGAAAAACTGTTTTTT.

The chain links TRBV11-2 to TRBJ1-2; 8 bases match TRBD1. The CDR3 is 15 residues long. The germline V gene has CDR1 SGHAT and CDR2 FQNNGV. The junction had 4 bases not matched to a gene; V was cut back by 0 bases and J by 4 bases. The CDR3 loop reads CASSLDQGAGYGYTF. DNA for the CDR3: TGTGCCAGCAGCTTAGACCAGGGGGCTGGCTATGGCTACACCTTC.

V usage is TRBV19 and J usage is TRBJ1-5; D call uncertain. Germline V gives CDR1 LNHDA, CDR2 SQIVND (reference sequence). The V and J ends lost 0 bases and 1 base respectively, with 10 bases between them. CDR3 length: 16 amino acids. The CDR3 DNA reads TGTGCCAGTAGTATAGAGGGCCAGAGAAGCAATCAGCCCCAGCATTTT. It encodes CASSIEGQRSNQPQHF.

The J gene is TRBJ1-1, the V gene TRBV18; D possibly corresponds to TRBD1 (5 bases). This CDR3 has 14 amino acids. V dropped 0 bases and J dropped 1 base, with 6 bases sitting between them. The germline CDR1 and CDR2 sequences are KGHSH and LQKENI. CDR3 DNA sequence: TGTGCCAGCTCACCACCGGGGCCGAACACTGAAGCTTTCTTT. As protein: CASSPPGPNTEAFF.